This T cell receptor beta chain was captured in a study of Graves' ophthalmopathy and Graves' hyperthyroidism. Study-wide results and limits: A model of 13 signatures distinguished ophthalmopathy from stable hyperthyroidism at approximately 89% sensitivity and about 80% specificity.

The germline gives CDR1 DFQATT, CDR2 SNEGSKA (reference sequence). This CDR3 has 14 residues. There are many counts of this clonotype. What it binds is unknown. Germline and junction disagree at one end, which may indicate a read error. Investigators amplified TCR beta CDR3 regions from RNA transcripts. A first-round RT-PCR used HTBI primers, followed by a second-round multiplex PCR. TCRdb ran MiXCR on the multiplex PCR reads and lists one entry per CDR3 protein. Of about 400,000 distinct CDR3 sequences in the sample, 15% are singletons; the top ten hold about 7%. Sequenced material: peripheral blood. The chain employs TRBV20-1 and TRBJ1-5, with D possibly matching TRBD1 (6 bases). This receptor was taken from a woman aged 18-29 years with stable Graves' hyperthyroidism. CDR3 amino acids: CSARVGGGNQPQHF. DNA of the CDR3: TGCAGTGCTAGAGTGGGGGGCGGCAACCAGCCCCAGCATTTT.